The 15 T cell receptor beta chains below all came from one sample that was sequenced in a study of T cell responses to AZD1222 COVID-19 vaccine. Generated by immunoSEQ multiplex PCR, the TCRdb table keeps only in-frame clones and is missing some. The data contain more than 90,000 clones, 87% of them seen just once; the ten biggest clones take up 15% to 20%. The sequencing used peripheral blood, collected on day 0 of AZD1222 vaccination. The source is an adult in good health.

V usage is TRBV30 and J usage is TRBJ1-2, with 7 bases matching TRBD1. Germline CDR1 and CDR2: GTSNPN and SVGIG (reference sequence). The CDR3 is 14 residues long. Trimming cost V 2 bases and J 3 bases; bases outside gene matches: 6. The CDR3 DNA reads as TGTGCCTGGAGTCCCGGGACAGTAGACTATGGCTACACCTTC. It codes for CAWSPGTVDYGYTF.

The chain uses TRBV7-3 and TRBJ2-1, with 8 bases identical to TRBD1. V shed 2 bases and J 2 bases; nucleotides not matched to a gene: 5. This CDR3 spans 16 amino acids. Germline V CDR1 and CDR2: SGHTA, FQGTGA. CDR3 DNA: TGTGCCAGCAGCTTATCCGGGACAGGCACCTACAATGAGCAGTTCTTC. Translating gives CASSLSGTGTYNEQFF.

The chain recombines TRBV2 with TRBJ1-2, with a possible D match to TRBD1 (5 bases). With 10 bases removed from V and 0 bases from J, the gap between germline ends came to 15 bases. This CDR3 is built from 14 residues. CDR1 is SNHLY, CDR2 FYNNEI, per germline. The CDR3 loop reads CATLPTTANYGYTF. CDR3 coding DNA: TGTGCCACCCTACCCACGACAGCTAACTATGGCTACACCTTC.

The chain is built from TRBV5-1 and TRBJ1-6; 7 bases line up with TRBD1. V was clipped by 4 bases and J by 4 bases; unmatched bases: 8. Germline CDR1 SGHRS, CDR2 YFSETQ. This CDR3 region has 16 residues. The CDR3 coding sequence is TGCGCCAGCAGCGCCGACAGGGTCGATTATAATTCACCCCTCCACTTT. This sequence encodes CASSADRVDYNSPLHF. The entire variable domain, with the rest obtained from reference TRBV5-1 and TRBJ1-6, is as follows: KAGVTQTPRYLIKTRGQQVTLSCSPISGHRSVSWYQQTPGQGLQFLFEYFSETQRNKGNFPGRFSGRQFSNSRSEMNVSTLELGDSALYLCASSADRVDYNSPLHFGNGTRLTVT.

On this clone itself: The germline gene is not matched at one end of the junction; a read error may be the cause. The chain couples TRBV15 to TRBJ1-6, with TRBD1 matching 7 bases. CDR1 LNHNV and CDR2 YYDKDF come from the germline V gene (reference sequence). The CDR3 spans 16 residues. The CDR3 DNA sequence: TGTGCCACCAGCAAACGACAGGGTTCAGATAAATCACCCCTCCACTTT. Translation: CATSKRQGSDKSPLHF. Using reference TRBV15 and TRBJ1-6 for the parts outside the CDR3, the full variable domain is DAMVIQNPRYQVTQFGKPVTLSCSQTLNHNVMYWYQQKSSQAPKLLFHYYDKDFNNEADTPDNFQSRRPNTSFCFLDIRSPGLGDTAMYLCATSKRQGSDKSPLHFGNGTRLTVT.

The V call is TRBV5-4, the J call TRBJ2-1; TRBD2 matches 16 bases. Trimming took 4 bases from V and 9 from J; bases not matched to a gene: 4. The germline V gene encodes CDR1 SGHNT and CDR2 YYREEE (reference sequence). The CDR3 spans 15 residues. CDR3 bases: TGTGCCAGCAGCACCGGGACTAGCGGGAGGGTTGAGCAGTTCTTC. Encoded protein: CASSTGTSGRVEQFF.

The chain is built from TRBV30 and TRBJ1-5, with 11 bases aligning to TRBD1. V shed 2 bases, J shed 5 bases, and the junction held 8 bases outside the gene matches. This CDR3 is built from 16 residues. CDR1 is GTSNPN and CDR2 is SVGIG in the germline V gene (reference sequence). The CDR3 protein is CAWSSTVDRGHQPQHF. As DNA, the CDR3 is TGTGCCTGGAGTTCCACGGTGGACAGGGGGCATCAGCCCCAGCATTTT.

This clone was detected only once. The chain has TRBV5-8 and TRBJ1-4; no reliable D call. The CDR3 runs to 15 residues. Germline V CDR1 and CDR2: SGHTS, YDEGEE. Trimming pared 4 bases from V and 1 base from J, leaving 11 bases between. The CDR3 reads CASSRTDGTNEKLFF. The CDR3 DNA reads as TGTGCCAGCAGCCGAACCGACGGAACTAATGAAAAACTGTTTTTT.

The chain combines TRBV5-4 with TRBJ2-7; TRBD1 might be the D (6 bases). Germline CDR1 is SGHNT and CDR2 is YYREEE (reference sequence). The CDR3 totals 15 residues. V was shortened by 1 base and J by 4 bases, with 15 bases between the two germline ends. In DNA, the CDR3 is TGTGCCAGCAGCTTGAGTTTGCAGGGGCAATACGAGCAGTACTTC. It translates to CASSLSLQGQYEQYF.

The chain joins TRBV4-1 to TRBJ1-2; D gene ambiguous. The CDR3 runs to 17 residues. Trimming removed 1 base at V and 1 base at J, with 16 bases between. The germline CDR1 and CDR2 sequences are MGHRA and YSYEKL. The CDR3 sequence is CASSQGVLWEHNYGYTF. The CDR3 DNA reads TGCGCCAGCAGCCAAGGTGTTTTGTGGGAGCATAACTATGGCTACACCTTC.

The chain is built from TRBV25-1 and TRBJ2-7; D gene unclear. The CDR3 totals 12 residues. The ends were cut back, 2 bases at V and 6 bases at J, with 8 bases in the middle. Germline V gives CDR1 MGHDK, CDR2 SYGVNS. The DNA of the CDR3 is TGTGCCAGCAGTGAACAATGGGTCGAGCAGTACTTC. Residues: CASSEQWVEQYF.

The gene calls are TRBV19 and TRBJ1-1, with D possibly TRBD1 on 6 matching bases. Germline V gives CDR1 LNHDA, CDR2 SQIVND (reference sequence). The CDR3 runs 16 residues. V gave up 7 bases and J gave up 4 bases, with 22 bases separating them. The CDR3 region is CASTERGDRVSTEAFF. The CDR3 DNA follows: TGTGCCAGTACCGAAAGGGGGGATCGGGTAAGCACTGAAGCTTTCTTT.

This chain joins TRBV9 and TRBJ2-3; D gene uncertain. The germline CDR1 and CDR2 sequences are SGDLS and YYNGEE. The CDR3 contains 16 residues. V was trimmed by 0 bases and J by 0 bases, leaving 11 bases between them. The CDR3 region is CASSVGPETSTDTQYF. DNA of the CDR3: TGTGCCAGCAGCGTAGGGCCAGAGACTAGCACAGATACGCAGTATTTT. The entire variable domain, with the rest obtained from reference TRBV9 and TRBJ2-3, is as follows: DSGVTQTPKHLITATGQRVTLRCSPRSGDLSVYWYQQSLDQGLQFLIQYYNGEERAKGNILERFSAQQFPDLHSELNLSSLELGDSALYFCASSVGPETSTDTQYFGPGTRLTVL.

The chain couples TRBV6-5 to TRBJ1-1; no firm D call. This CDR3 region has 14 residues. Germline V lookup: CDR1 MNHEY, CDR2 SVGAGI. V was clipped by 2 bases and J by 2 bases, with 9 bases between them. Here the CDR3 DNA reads TGTGCCAGCAGTTACCCGGGTTTCAACACTGAAGCTTTCTTT. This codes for CASSYPGFNTEAFF.

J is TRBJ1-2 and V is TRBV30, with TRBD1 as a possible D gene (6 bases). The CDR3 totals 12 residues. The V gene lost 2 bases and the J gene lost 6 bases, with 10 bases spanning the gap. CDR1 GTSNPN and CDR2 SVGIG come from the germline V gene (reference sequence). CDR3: CAWSPGANGYTF. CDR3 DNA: TGTGCCTGGAGTCCGGGGGCGAATGGCTACACCTTC.